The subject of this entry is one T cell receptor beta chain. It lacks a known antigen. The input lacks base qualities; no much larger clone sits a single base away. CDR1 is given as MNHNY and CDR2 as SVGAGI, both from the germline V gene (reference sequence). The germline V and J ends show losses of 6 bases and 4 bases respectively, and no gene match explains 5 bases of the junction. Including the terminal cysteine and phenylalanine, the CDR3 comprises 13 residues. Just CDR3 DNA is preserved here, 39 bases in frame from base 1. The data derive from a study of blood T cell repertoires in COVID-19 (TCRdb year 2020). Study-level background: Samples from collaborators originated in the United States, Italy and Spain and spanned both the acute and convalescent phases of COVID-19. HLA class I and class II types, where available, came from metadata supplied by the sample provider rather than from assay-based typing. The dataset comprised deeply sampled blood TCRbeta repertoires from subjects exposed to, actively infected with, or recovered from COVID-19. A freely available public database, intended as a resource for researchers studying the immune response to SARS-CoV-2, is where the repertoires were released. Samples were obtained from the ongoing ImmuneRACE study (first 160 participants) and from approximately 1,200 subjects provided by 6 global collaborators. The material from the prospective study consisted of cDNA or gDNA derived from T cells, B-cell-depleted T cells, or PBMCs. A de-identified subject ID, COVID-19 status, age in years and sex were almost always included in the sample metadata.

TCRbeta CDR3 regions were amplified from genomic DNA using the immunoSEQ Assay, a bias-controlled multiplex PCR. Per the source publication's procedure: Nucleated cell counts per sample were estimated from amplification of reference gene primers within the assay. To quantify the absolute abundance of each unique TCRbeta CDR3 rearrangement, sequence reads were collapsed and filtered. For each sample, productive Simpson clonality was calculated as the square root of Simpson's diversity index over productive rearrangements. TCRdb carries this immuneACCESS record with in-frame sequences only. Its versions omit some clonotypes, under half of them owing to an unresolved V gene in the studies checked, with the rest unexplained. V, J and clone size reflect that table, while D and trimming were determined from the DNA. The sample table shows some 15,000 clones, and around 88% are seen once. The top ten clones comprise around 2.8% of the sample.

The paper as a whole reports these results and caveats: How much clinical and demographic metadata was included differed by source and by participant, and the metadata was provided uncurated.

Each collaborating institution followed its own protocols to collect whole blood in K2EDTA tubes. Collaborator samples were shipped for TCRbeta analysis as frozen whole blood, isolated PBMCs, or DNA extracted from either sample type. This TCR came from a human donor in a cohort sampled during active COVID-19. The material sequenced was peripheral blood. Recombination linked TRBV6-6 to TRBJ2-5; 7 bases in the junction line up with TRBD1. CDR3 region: CASSRRGSETQYF. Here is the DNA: TGTGCCAGCAGCCGCAGGGGGTCAGAGACCCAGTACTTC.